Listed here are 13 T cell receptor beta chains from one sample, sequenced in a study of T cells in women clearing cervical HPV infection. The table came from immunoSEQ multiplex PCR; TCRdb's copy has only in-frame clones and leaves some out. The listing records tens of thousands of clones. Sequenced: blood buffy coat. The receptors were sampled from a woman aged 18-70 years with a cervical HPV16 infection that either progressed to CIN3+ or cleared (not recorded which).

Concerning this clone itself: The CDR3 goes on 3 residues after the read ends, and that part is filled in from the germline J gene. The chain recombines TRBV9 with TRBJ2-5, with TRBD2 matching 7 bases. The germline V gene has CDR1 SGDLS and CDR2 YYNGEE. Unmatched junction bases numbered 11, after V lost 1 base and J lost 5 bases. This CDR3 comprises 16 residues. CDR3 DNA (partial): TGTGCCAGCAGCGTAAATATGGGGGGGACGGGGGAGACC. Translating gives CASSVNMGGTGET. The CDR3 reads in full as CASSVNMGGTGETQYF. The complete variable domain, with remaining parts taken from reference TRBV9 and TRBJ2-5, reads DSGVTQTPKHLITATGQRVTLRCSPRSGDLSVYWYQQSLDQGLQFLIQYYNGEERAKGNILERFSAQQFPDLHSELNLSSLELGDSALYFCASSVNMGGTGETQYFGPGTRLLVL.

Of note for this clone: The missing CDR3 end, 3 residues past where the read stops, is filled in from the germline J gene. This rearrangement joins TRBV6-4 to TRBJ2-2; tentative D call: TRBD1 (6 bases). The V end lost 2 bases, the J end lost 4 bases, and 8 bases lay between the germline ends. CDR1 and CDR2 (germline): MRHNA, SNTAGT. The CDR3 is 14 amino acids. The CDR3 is CASSDGQPTGELFF. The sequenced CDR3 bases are TGTGCCAGCAGTGACGGACAGCCCACCGGGGAG.

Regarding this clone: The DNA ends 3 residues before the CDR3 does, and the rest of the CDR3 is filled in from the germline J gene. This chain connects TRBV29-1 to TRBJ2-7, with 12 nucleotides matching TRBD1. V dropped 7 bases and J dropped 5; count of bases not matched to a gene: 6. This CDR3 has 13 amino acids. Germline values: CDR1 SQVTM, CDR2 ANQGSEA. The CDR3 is CSAGTGGSNEQYF. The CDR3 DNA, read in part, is TGCAGCGCCGGGACAGGGGGCTCTAACGAG.

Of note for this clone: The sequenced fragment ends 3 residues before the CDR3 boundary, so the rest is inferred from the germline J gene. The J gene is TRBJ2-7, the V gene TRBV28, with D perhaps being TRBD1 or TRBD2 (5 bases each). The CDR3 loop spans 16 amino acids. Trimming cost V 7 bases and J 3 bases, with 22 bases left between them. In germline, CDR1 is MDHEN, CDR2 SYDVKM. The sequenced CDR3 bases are TGTGCCAGCATGGGAATCCCCGAGGGGCATAACTACGAG. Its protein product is CASMGIPEGHNYE. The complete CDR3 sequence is CASMGIPEGHNYEQYF.

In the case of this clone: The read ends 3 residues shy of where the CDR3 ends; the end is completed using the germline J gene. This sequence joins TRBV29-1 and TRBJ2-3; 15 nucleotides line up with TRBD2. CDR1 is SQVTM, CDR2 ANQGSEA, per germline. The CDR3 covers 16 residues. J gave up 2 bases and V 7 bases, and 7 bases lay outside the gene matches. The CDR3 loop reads CSATGTSGGSTDTQYF. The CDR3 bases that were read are TGCAGCGCCACCGGGACTAGCGGGGGGTCCACAGATACG.

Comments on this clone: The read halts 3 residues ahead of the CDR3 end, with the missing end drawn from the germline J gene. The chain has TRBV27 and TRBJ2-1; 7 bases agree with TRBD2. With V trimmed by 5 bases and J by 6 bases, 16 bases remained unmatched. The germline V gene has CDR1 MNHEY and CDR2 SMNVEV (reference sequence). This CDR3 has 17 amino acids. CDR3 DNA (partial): TGTGCCAGCAGTCAATTCGGGATAGCGGGCTGGGGCAATGAG. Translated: CASSQFGIAGWGNE. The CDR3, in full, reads CASSQFGIAGWGNEQFF.

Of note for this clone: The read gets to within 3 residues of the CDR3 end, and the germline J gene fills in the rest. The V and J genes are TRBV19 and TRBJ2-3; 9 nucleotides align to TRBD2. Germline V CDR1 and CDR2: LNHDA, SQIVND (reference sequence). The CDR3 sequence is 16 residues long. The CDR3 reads CASSSPPSGGPPTQYF. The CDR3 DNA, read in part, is TGTGCCAGTAGTAGCCCCCCCAGCGGGGGGCCACCAACG.

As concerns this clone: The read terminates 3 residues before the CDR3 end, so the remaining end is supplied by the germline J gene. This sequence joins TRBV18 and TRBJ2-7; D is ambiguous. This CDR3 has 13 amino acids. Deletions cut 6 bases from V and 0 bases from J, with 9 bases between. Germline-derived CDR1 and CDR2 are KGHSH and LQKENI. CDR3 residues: CASSPPSSYEQYF. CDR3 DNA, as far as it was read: TGTGCCAGCTCCCCCCCCAGCTCCTACGAG. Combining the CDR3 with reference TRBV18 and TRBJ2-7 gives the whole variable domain NAGVMQNPRHLVRRRGQEARLRCSPMKGHSHVYWYRQLPEEGLKFMVYLQKENIIDESGMPKERFSAEFPKEGPSILRIQQVVRGDSAAYFCASSPPSSYEQYFGPGTRLTVT.

The CDR3 spells CASSIGTGNVDTQYF. The CDR3 bases that were read are TGTGCCAGTAGTATCGGGACAGGGAATGTGGATACG. The chain employs TRBV19 and TRBJ2-3; 9 positions agree with TRBD1. The read ends 3 residues early relative to the CDR3; the germline J gene fills the gap. J gave up 6 bases and V 3 bases, and 7 bases lay outside the gene matches. CDR3 size: 15 residues. Germline CDR1 reads LNHDA; CDR2 reads SQIVND (reference sequence).

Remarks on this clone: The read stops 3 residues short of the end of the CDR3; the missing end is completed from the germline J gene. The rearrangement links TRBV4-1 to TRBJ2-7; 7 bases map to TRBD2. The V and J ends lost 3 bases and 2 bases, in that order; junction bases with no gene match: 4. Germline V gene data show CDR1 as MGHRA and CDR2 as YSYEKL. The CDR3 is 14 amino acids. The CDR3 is CASSQPGTTYEQYF. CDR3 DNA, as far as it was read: TGCGCCAGCAGCCAGCCCGGGACTACCTACGAG.

Incomplete CDR3 DNA: TGTGCCAGCAGGAAGGACAGGGCGGACACTGAA. As protein: CASRKDRADTE. The CDR3 reads in full as CASRKDRADTEAFF. V is TRBV2 and J is TRBJ1-1; 8 bases map to TRBD1. The read comes to an end 3 residues before the CDR3 does, leaving the germline J gene to fill in the end. V lost 6 bases, J lost 3 bases, and 6 bases stayed unmatched. The CDR3 covers 14 residues. Per the germline V gene, CDR1 is SNHLY and CDR2 is FYNNEI. Full variable domain (rest looked up from reference TRBV2 and TRBJ1-1): EPEVTQTPSHQVTQMGQEVILRCVPISNHLYFYWYRQILGQKVEFLVSFYNNEISEKSEIFDDQFSVERPDGSNFTLKIRSTKLEDSAMYFCASRKDRADTEAFFGQGTRLTVV.

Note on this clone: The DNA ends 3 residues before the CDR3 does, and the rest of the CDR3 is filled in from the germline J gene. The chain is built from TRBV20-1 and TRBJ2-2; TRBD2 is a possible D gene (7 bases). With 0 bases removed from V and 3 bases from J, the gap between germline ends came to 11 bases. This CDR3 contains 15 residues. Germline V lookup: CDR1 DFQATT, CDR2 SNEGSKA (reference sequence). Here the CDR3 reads CSAREGGLDTGELFF. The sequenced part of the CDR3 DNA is TGCAGTGCTAGAGAGGGGGGGCTCGACACCGGGGAG.

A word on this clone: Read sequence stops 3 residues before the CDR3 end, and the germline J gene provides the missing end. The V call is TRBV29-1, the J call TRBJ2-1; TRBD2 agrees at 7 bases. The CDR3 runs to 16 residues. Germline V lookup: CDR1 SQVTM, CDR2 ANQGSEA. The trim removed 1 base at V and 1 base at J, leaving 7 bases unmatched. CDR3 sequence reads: CSVEGLAVFSYNEQFF. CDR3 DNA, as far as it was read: TGCAGCGTTGAAGGGCTAGCGGTTTTTTCCTACAATGAG.